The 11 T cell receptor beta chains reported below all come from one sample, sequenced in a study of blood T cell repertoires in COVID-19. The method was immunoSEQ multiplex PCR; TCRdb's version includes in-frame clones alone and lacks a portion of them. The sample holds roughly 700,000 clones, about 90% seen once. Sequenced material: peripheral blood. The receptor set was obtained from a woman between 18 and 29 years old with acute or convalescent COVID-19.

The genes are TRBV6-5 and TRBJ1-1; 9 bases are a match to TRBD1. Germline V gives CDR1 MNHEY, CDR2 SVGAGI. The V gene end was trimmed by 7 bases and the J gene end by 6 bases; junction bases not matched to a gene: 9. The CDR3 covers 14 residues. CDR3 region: CASKLQGAKAEAFF. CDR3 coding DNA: TGTGCCAGCAAACTACAGGGGGCAAAGGCTGAAGCTTTCTTT.

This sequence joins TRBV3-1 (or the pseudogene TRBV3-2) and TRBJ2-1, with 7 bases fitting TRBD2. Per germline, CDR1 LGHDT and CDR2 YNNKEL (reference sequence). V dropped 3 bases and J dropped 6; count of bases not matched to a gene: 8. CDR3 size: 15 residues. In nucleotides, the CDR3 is TGTGCCAGCAGCCATGGCGGGGGACCCCGCAATGAGCAGTTCTTC. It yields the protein CASSHGGGPRNEQFF.

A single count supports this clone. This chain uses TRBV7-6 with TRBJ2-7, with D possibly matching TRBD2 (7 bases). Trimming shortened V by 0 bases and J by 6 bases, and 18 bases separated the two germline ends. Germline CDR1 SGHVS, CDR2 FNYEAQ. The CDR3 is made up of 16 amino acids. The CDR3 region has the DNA TGTGCCAGCAGCTTAGCCTGGGGGGGGGCCCAGGGCGAGCAGTACTTC. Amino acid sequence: CASSLAWGGAQGEQYF.

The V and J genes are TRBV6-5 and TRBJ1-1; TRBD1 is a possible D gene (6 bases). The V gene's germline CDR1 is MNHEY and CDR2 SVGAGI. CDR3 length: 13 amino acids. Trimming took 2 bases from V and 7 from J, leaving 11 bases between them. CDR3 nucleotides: TGTGCCAGCAGTTACGGGGGCGTAGGTGAAGCTTTCTTT. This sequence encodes CASSYGGVGEAFF.

The CDR3 reads CAITIGAEQYF. The CDR3 DNA reads as TGTGCCATTACAATAGGAGCCGAGCAGTACTTC. The V and J genes are TRBV12-3 or TRBV12-4 and TRBJ2-7; D ambiguous. The CDR3 runs to 11 residues. V was clipped by 10 bases and J by 6 bases, with 13 bases between them.

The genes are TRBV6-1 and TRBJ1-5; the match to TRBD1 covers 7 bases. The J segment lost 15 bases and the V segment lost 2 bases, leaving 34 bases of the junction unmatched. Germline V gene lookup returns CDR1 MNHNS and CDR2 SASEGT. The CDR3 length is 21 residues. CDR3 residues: CASSEHYGRDTGLWWDSGGHF. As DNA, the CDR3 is TGTGCCAGCAGTGAACATTACGGGCGGGATACGGGGCTTTGGTGGGACAGCGGAGGGCATTTT.

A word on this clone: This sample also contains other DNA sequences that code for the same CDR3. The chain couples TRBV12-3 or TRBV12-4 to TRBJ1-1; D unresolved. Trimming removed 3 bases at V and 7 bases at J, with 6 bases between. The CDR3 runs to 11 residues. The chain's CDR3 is CASSFGGEAFF. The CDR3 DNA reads TGTGCCAGCAGTTTTGGCGGTGAAGCTTTCTTT.

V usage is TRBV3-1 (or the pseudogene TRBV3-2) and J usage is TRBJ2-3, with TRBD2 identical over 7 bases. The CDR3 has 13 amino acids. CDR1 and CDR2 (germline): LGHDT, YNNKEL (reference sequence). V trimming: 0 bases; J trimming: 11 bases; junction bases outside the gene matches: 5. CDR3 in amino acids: CASSQEERGKQYF. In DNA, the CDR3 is TGTGCCAGCAGCCAAGAAGAGCGGGGAAAGCAGTATTTT.

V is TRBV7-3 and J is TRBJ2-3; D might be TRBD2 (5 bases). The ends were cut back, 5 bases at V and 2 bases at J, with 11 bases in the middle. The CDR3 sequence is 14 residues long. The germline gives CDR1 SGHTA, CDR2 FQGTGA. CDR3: CASSIGIPTDTQYF. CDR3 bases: TGTGCCAGCAGCATCGGGATCCCCACAGATACGCAGTATTTT.

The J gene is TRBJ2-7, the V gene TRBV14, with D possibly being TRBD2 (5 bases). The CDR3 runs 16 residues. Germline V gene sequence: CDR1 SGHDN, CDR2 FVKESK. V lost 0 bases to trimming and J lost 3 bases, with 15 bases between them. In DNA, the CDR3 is TGTGCCAGCAGCCAAGATGTCCGTACGGGGATCTACGAGCAGTACTTC. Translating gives CASSQDVRTGIYEQYF.

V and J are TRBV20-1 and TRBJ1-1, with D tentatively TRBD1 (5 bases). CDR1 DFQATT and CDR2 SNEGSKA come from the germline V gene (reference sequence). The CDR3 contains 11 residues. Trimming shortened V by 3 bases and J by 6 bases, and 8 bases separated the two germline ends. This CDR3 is CSARVTAEAFF. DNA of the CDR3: TGCAGTGCTAGGGTGACAGCTGAAGCTTTCTTT.